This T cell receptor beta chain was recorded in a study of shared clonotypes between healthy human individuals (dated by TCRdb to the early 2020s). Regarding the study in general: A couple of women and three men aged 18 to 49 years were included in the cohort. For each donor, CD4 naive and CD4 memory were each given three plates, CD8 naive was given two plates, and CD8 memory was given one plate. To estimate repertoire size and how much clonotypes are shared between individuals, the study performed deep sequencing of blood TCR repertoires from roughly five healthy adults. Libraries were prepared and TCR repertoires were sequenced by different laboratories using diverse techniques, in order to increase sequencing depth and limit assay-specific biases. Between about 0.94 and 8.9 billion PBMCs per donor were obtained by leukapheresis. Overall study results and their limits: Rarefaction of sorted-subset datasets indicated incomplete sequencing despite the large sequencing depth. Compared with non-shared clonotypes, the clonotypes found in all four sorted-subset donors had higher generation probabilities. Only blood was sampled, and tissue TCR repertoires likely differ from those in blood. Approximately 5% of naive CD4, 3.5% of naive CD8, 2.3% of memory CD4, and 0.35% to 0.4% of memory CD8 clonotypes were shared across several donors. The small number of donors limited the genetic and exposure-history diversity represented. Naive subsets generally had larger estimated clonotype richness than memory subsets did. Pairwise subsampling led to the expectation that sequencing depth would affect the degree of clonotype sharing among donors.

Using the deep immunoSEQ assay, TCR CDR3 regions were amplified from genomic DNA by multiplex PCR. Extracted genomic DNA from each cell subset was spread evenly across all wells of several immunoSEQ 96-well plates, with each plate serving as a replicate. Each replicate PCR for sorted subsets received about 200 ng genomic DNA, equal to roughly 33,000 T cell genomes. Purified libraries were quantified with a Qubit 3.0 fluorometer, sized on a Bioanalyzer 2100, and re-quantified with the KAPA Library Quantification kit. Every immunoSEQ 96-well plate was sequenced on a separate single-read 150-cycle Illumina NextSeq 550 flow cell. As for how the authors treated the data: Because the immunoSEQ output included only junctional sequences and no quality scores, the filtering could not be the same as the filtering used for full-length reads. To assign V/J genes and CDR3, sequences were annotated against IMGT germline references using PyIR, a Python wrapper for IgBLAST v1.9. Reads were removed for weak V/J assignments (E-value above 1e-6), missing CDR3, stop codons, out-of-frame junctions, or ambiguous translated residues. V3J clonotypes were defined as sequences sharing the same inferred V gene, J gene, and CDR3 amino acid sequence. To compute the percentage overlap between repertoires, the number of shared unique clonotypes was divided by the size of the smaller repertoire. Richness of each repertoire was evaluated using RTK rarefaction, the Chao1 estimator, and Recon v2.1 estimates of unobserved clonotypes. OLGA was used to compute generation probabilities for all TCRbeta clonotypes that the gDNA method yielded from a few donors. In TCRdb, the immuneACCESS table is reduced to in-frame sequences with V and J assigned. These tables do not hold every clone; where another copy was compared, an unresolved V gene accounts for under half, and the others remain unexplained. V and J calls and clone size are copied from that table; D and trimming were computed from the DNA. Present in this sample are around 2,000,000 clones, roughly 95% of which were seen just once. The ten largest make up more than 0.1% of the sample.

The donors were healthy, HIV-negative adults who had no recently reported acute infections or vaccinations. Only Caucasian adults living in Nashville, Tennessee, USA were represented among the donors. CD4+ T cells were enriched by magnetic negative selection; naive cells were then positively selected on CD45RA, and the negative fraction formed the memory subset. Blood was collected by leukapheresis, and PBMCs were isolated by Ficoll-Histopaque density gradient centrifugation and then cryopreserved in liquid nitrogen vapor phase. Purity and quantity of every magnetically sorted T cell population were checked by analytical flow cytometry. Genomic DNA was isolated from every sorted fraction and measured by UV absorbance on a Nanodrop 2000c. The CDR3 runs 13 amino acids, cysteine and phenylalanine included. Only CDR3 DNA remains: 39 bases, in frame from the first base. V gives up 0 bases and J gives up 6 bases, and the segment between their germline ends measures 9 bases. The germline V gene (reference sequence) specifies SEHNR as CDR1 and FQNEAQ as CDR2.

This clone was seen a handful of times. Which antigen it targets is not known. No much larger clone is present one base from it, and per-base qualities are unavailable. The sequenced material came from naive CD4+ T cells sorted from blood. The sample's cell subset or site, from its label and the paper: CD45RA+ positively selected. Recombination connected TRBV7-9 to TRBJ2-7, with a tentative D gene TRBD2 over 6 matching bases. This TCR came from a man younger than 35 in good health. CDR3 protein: CASSLALAREQYF. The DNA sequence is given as TGTGCCAGCAGCTTAGCACTAGCCCGCGAGCAGTACTTC.